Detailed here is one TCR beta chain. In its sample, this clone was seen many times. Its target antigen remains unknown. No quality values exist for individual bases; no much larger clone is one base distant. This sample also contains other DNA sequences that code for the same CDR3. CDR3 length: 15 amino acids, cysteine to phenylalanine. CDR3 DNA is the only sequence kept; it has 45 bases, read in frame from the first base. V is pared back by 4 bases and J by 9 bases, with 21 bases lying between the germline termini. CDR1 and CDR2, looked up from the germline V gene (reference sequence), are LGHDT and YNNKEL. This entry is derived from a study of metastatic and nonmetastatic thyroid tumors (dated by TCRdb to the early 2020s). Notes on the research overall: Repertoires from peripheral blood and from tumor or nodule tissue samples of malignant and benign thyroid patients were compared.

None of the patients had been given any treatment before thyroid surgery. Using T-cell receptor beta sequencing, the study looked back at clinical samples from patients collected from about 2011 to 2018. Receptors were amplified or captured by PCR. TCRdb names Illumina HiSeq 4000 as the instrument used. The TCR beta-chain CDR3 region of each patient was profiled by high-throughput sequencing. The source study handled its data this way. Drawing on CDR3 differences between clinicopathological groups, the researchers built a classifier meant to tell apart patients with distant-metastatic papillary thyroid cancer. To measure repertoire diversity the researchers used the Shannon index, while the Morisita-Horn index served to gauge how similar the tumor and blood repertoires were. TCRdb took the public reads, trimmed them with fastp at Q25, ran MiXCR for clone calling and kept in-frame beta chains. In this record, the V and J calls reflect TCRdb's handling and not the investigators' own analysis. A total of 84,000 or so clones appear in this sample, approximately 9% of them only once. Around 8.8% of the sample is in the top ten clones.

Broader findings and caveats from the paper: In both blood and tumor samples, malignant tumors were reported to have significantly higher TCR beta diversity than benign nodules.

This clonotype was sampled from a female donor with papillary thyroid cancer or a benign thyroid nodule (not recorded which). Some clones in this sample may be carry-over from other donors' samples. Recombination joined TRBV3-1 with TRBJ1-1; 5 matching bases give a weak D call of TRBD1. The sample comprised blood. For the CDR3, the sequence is CASSPPNSGFAQAFF. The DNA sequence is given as TGTGCCAGCAGCCCTCCGAACTCAGGGTTCGCTCAAGCTTTCTTT.